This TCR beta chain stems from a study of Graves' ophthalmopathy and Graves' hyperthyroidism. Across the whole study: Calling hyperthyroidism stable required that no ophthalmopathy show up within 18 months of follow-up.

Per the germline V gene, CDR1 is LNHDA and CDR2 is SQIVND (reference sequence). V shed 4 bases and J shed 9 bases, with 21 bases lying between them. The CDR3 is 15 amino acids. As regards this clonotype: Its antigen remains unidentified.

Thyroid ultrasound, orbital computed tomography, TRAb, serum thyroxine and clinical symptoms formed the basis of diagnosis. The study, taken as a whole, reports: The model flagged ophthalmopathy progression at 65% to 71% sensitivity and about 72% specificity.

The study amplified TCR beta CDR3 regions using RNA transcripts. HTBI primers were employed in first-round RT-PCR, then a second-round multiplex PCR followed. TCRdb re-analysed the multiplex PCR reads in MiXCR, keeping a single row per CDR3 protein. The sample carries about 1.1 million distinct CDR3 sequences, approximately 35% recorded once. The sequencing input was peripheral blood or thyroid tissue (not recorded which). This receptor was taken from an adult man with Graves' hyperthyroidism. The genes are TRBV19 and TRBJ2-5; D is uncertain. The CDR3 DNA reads TGTGCCAGTAGTACCGAGGACGTTAGCAATCAGCCCCAGTACTTC. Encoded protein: CASSTEDVSNQPQYF. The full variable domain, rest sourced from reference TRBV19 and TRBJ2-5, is DGGITQSPKYLFRKEGQNVTLSCEQNLNHDAMYWYRQDPGQGLRLIYYSQIVNDFQKGDIAEGYSVSREKKESFPLTVTSAQKNPTAFYLCASSTEDVSNQPQYFGPGTRLLVL.